The clone carrying this T cell receptor (beta chain) was counted between two and nine times. Its antigen is still unknown. Per the germline V gene, CDR1 is KGHDR and CDR2 is SFDVKD. The CDR3 totals 15 residues. V lost 7 bases, J lost 6 bases, and 19 bases lay in between. It was RNA transcripts that yielded the amplified TCR beta CDR3 regions. HTBI primers were used for first-round RT-PCR of the TCR CDR3. TCRdb ran MiXCR on the multiplex PCR reads and lists one entry per CDR3 protein. Among about 640,000 distinct CDR3 sequences listed, about 15% were seen once. Those patients with uncontrolled infection, other autoimmune disease, pregnancy or lactation were excluded. This sample is drawn from a study of T cells in Graves' hyperthyroidism and ophthalmopathy. Looking at the study overall: Peripheral blood draws took place at initial diagnosis, ahead of any treatment. General observations from the study: Clonotypes that were expanded in thyroid above 0.001 mostly appeared in blood too.

The sequenced sample was blood. The rearrangement links TRBV24-1 to TRBJ2-3; the D gene is possibly TRBD1 (7 bases). The receptor's source is a woman between 50 and 59 years old with Graves' ophthalmopathy. As DNA, the CDR3 is TGTGCCACCAGCGGAGGGGGCGCCGTCGCGGATACGCAGTATTTT. Protein product: CATSGGGAVADTQYF.